These 7 T cell receptor beta chains were sequenced from one sample in a study of T cells in Graves' hyperthyroidism and ophthalmopathy (dated by TCRdb to the late 2010s). Library prep was done by multiplex PCR. Sequencing used an Illumina HiSeq 2000. The TCR beta CDR3 regions were amplified from RNA transcripts. The first round of RT-PCR for the TCR CDR3 was performed with the HTBI primer set and the Qiagen OneStep RT-PCR kit. TCRdb reprocessed the public reads (quality trimming at Q25 with fastp, clone calling with MiXCR) and kept in-frame beta chains. One record per CDR3 amino acid sequence lists the most common genes and DNA. The sample includes about 640,000 distinct CDR3 sequences, with under 25% observed a single time. The ten top clones hold under 35% of the sample. Sequenced sample: blood. Receptors originate from a man aged 25-45 years with Graves' ophthalmopathy.

The chain has TRBV4-3 and TRBJ2-7; TRBD2 is a possible D gene (6 bases). With 1 base removed from V and 5 bases from J, the gap between germline ends came to 9 bases. The CDR3 runs to 13 residues. Germline CDR1 is LGHNA and CDR2 is YSLEER. For the CDR3, the DNA is TGCGCCAGCAGCCAAGTATGGGGGGACGAGCAGTACTTC. This translates into CASSQVWGDEQYF.

This clonotype is a singleton in its sample. Germline and junction disagree at one end, which may indicate a read error. This chain connects TRBV29-1 to TRBJ2-1; 7 bases align to TRBD2. The CDR3 is made up of 13 amino acids. The germline V gene has CDR1 SQVTM and CDR2 ANQGSEA. CDR3 sequence: CGVGGGSRNEQFF. For the CDR3, the DNA is TGCGGCGTTGGGGGGGGTAGCCGCAATGAGCAGTTCTTC.

This clonotype appeared many times. This sequence joins TRBV7-2 and TRBJ1-1, with D possibly TRBD1 on 5 matching bases. Between the trimmed V and J ends, which lost 1 base and 3 bases, there was a span of 12 bases. The CDR3 length is 15 residues. CDR1 is SGHTA and CDR2 is FQGNSA in the germline V gene. Here the CDR3 DNA reads TGTGCCAGCAGCTTAGTGGCTGGGGGGGACACTGAAGCTTTCTTT. Its protein product is CASSLVAGGDTEAFF. The variable domain in full, completed from reference TRBV7-2 and TRBJ1-1, reads GAGVSQSPSNKVTEKGKDVELRCDPISGHTALYWYRQSLGQGLEFLIYFQGNSAPDKSGLPSDRFSAERTGGSVSTLTIQRTQQEDSAVYLCASSLVAGGDTEAFFGQGTRLTVV.

This clonotype was counted many times. V and J are TRBV28 and TRBJ2-3; D call uncertain. CDR1 and CDR2 from the germline V gene are MDHEN and SYDVKM. Trimming pared 6 bases from V and 4 bases from J, leaving 8 bases between. The CDR3 runs to 12 residues. This CDR3 reads CASSQPSDTQYF. Here the CDR3 DNA reads TGTGCCAGCAGCCAACCGTCAGATACGCAGTATTTT.

This clonotype was seen only a few times. V gene TRBV18 combines with J gene TRBJ1-1, with 8 bases fitting TRBD1. The V segment lost 2 bases and the J segment 0 bases; nucleotides outside the gene matches: 14. The length of the CDR3 is 19 residues. CDR1 is KGHSH and CDR2 is LQKENI in the germline V gene. CDR3 loop: CASSPTEVRTGNMNTEAFF. Written as DNA, the CDR3 is TGTGCCAGCTCACCAACAGAAGTTAGGACAGGGAACATGAACACTGAAGCTTTCTTT.

In its sample, this clonotype was seen a few times. The chain recombines TRBV10-3 with TRBJ2-2, with 9 bases fitting TRBD2. V trimming: 6 bases; J trimming: 5 bases; junction bases outside the gene matches: 13. The CDR3 length is 17 residues. Germline V lookup: CDR1 ENHRY, CDR2 SYGVKD. The CDR3, as DNA: TGTGCCATCAGGACGACTAGCGGAGGGCCTGGGACCGGGGAGCTGTTTTTT. Its protein is CAIRTTSGGPGTGELFF.

The chain employs TRBV28 and TRBJ1-2; D gene ambiguous. Trimming removed 4 bases at V and 8 bases at J, with 14 bases between. From germline, CDR1 is MDHEN and CDR2 SYDVKM. The length of the CDR3 is 13 residues. The CDR3 loop is CASSYGLTGGYTF. The CDR3 coding sequence is TGTGCCAGCAGTTACGGACTTACTGGAGGCTACACCTTC.